This T cell receptor (beta chain) stems from a study of T-cell reconstitution after alpha-beta-depleted transplantation in children. Library preparation (for TCRbeta) was performed with unique molecular identifiers. TCRdb independently ran MiXCR on the PCR reads; one entry per CDR3 protein. The sample contains roughly 100,000 distinct CDR3 sequences, roughly 8.3% of which appear only once. This clonotype was detected many times. This CDR3 region has 14 residues. Germline lookup yields CDR1 SGHRS and CDR2 YFSETQ. V gave up 1 base and J gave up 9 bases; unmatched junction bases: 5. The sequence came from a human donor who donated a stem cell graft to a child with congenital amegakaryocytic thrombocytopenia. The chain joins TRBV5-1 to TRBJ2-1, with TRBD1 identical over 9 bases. The sequenced sample was PBMCs from the stem cell graft donor, obtained from the stem cell graft. CDR3 protein: CASSLTGGFSEQFF. The CDR3, as DNA: TGCGCCAGCAGCTTGACAGGGGGCTTTAGTGAGCAGTTCTTC.